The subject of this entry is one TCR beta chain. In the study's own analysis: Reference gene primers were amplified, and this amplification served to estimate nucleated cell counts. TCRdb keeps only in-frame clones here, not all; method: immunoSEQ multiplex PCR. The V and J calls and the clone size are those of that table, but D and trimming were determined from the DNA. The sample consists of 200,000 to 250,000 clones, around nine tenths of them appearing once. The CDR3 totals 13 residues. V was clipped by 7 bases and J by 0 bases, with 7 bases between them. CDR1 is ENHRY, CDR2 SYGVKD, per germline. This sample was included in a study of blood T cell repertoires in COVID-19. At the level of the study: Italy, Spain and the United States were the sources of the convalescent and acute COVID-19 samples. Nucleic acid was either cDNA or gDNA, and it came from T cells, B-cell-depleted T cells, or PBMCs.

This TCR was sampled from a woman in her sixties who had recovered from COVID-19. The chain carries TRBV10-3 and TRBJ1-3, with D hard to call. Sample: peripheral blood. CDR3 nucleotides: TGTGCCATCACGAGGGACTCTGGAAACACCATATATTTT. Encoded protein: CAITRDSGNTIYF.